The following is a T cell receptor (beta chain) sequence with its context. This entry is derived from a study of control samples from healthy donors and cancer patients. The protocol was immunoSEQ multiplex PCR, while the TCRdb copy is restricted to in-frame clones and leaves out a portion. The sample has tens of thousands of clones, around 90% seen once. Sequencing was carried out using PBMCs. The sequence came from a man aged 60 to 69 with head and neck cancer.

The chain's CDR3 is CASNLRVPGLAGTTSYNEQFF. CDR3 nucleotide sequence: TGTGCCAGCAACTTGCGGGTCCCAGGACTAGCGGGAACTACCTCCTACAATGAGCAGTTCTTC. The chain couples TRBV19 to TRBJ2-1; 12 bases line up with TRBD2. V dropped 9 bases and J dropped 0; count of bases not matched to a gene: 21. Germline assignment: CDR1 LNHDA and CDR2 SQIVND (reference sequence). This CDR3 region has 21 residues. Full variable domain (outside the CDR3, taken from reference TRBV19 and TRBJ2-1): DGGITQSPKYLFRKEGQNVTLSCEQNLNHDAMYWYRQDPGQGLRLIYYSQIVNDFQKGDIAEGYSVSREKKESFPLTVTSAQKNPTAFYLCASNLRVPGLAGTTSYNEQFFGPGTRLTVL.